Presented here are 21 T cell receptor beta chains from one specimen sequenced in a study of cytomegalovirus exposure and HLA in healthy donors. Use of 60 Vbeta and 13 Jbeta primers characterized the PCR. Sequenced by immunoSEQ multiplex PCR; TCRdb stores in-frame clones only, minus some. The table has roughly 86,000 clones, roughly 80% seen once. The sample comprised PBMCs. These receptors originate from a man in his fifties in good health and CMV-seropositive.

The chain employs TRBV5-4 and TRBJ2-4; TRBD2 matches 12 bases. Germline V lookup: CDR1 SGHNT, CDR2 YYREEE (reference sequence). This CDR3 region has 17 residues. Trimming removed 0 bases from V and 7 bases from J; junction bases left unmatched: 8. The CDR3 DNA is TGTGCCAGCAGCTTGGGGCTAGCGGGGGGGGAGGAGAACATTCAGTACTTC. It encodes CASSLGLAGGEENIQYF.

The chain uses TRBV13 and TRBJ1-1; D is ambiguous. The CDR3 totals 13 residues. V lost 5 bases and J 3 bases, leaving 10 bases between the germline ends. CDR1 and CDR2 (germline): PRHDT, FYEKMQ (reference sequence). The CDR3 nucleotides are TGTGCCAGCAGCGTTCTTCGGGACACTGAAGCTTTCTTT. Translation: CASSVLRDTEAFF.

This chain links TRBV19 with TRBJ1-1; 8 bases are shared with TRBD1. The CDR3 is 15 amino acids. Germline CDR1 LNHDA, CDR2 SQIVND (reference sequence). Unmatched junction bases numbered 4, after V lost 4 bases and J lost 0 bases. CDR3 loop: CASSRTGPLNTEAFF. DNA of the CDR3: TGTGCCAGTAGTAGGACAGGGCCCCTGAACACTGAAGCTTTCTTT.

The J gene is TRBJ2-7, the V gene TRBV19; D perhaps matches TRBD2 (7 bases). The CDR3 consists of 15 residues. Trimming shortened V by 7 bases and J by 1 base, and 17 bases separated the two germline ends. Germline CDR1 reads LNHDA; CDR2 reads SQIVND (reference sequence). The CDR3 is CASTPGGGKSYEQYF. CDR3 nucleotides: TGTGCCAGTACCCCTGGGGGGGGCAAATCCTACGAGCAGTACTTC.

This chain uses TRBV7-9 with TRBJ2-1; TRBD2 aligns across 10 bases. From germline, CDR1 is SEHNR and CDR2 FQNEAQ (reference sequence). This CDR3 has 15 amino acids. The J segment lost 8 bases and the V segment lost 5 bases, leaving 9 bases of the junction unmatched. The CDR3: CASSPPGLALDEQFF. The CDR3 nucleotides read TGTGCCAGCAGCCCCCCGGGACTAGCGTTGGATGAGCAGTTCTTC.

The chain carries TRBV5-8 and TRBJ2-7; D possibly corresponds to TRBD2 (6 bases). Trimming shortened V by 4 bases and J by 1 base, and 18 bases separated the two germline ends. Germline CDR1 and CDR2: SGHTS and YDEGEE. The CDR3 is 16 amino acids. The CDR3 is CASSQGTALWSYEQYF. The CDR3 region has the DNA TGTGCCAGCAGCCAAGGGACTGCCCTTTGGTCCTACGAGCAGTACTTC. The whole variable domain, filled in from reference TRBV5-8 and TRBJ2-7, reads EAGVTQSPTHLIKTRGQQATLRCSPISGHTSVYWYQQALGLGLQFLLWYDEGEERNRGNFPPRFSGRQFPNYSSELNVNALELEDSALYLCASSQGTALWSYEQYFGPGTRLTVT.

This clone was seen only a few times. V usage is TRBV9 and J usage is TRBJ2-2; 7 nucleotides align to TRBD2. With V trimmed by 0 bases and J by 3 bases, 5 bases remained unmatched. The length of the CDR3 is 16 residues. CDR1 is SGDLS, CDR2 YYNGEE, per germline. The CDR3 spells CASSVGGTTYTGELFF. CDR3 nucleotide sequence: TGTGCCAGCAGCGTAGGAGGGACTACGTACACCGGGGAGCTGTTTTTT.

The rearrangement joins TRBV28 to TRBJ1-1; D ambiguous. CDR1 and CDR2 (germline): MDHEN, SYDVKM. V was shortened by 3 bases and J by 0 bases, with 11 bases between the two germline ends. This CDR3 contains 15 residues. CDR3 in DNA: TGTGCCAGCAGTTTGGGCACCTATTTGAACACTGAAGCTTTCTTT. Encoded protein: CASSLGTYLNTEAFF.

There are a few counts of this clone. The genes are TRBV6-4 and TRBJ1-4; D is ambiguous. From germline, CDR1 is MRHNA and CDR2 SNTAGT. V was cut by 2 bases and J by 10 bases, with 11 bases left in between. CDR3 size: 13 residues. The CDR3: CASSDVPGGKLFF. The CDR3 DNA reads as TGTGCCAGCAGTGACGTCCCCGGCGGAAAACTGTTTTTT.

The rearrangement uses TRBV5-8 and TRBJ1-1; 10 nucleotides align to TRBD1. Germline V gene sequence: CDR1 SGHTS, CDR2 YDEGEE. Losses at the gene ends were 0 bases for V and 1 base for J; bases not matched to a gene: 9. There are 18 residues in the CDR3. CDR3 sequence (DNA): TGTGCCAGCAGCTTGGTGGCTTCGACAGGGGGCGGGAACACTGAAGCTTTCTTT. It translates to CASSLVASTGGGNTEAFF. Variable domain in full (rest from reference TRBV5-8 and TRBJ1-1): EAGVTQSPTHLIKTRGQQATLRCSPISGHTSVYWYQQALGLGLQFLLWYDEGEERNRGNFPPRFSGRQFPNYSSELNVNALELEDSALYLCASSLVASTGGGNTEAFFGQGTRLTVV.

The CDR3 sequence is CATSRGGFSDGYTF. Here the CDR3 DNA reads TGTGCCACCAGCAGAGGGGGCTTCAGCGATGGCTACACCTTC. This chain connects TRBV15 to TRBJ1-2, with a weak D call TRBD1 (5 bases). Trimming removed 1 base from V and 6 bases from J, with 12 bases in between. The V gene's germline CDR1 is LNHNV and CDR2 YYDKDF (reference sequence). The CDR3 extends over 14 amino acids.

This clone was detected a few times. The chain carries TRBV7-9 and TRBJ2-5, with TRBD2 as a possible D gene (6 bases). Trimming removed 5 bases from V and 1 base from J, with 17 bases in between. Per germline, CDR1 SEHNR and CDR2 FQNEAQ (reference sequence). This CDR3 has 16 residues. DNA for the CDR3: TGTGCCAGCAGCCCCTCCCCCGGGACTTTCCAAGAGACCCAGTACTTC. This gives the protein CASSPSPGTFQETQYF.

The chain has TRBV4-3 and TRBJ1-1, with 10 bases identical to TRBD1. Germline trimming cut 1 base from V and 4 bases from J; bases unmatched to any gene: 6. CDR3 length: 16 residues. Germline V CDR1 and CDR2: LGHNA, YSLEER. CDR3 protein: CASSQVGTGVGTEAFF. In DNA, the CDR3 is TGCGCCAGCAGCCAAGTTGGGACAGGGGTTGGCACTGAAGCTTTCTTT.

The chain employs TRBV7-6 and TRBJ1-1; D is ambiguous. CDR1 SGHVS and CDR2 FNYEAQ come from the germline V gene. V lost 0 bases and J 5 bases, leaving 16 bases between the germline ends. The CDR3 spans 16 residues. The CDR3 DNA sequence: TGTGCCAGCAGCTTAGCTCCAGGTAGCGGAACAACTGAAGCTTTCTTT. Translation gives CASSLAPGSGTTEAFF.

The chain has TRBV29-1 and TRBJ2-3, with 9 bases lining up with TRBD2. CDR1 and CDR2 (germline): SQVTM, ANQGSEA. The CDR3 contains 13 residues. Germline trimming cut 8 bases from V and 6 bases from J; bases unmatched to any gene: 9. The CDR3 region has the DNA TGCAGCTTTGTGCGGGGGGGGGATGATACGCAGTATTTT. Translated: CSFVRGGDDTQYF.

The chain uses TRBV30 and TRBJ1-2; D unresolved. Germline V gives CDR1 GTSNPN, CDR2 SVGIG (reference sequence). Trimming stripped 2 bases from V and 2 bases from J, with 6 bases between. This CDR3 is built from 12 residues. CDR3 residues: CAWSQINYGYTF. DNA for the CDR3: TGTGCCTGGAGTCAGATCAACTATGGCTACACCTTC.

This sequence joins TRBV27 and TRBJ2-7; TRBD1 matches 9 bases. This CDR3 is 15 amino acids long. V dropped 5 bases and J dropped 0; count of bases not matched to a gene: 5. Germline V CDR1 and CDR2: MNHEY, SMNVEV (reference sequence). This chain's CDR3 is CASSAWDRASYEQYF. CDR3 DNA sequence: TGTGCCAGCAGTGCGTGGGACAGGGCCTCCTACGAGCAGTACTTC.

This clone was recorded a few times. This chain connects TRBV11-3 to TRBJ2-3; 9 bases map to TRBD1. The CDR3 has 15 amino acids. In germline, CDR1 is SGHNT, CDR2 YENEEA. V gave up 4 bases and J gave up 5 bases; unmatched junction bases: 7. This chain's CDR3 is CASSSGQGSVDTQYF. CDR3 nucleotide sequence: TGTGCCAGCAGCTCGGGACAGGGCTCTGTAGATACGCAGTATTTT.

CDR3 sequence reads: CASSVSTGDNSPLHF. CDR3 DNA: TGTGCCAGCAGCGTATCCACAGGGGACAACTCACCCCTCCACTTT. J is TRBJ1-6 and V is TRBV9; 7 nucleotides line up with TRBD1. The V and J ends lost 1 base and 10 bases, in that order; junction bases with no gene match: 8. The V gene's germline CDR1 is SGDLS and CDR2 YYNGEE. This CDR3 region has 15 residues.

The CDR3 is CASSLVSGVEQYF. CDR3 nucleotide sequence: TGTGCCAGCAGCTTAGTTTCGGGAGTCGAGCAGTACTTC. V is TRBV11-3 and J is TRBJ2-7; TRBD2 might be the D (6 bases). The CDR3 is 13 amino acids. Germline lookup yields CDR1 SGHNT and CDR2 YENEEA. V was cut by 1 base and J by 6 bases, with 10 bases left in between.

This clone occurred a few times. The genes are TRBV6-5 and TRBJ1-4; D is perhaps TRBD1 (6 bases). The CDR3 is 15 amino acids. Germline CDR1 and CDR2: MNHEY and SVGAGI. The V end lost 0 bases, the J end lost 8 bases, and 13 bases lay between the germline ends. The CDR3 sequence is CASSYSAGANEKLFF. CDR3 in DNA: TGTGCCAGCAGTTACTCTGCAGGGGCAAACGAAAAACTGTTTTTT.